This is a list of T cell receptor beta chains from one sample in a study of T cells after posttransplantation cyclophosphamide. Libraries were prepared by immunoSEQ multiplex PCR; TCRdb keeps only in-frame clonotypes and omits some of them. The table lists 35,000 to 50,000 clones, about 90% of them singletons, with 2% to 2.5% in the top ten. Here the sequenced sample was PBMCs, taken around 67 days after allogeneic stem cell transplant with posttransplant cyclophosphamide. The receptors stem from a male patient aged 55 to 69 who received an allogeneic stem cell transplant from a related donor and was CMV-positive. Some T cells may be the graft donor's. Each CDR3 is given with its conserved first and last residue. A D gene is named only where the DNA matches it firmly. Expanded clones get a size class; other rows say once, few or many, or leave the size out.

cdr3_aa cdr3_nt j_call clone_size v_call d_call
CASSLDRDTYEQYF TGCGCCAGCAGCTTGGACAGGGATACCTACGAGCAGTACTTC TRBJ2-7 - TRBV5-1 -
CASSIGTSGGFGGELFF TGTGCCAGTAGTATAGGGACTAGCGGGGGGTTCGGCGGGGAGCTGTTTTTT TRBJ2-2 - TRBV19 TRBD2
CASYGQVSYEQYF TGTGCCAGCTACGGACAGGTCTCCTACGAGCAGTACTTC TRBJ2-7 - TRBV6-1 TRBD1
CASSFSGSNTEAFF TGCGCCAGCAGCTTTTCAGGGTCTAACACTGAAGCTTTCTTT TRBJ1-1 - TRBV5-1 -
CASRKQGLYEQYF TGTGCCAGCAGGAAACAGGGTTTGTACGAGCAGTACTTC TRBJ2-7 - TRBV6-5 -
CASSPQGGTSGFRPGELFF TGTGCCAGCAGCCCCCAGGGCGGGACTAGCGGGTTCCGACCCGGGGAGCTGTTTTTT TRBJ2-2 - TRBV7-9 TRBD2
CASSLYSNTEAFF TGTGCCAGTAGCCTCTACAGCAACACTGAAGCTTTCTTT TRBJ1-1 once TRBV19 -
CASSFSGQGWDTGYTF TGTGCCAGCAGTTTTAGCGGTCAGGGATGGGATACGGGCTACACCTTC TRBJ1-2 - TRBV28 -
CASSIDARSSVGYTF TGTGCCAGTAGTATAGACGCCCGTTCGTCGGTTGGCTACACCTTC TRBJ1-2 - TRBV19 -
CASSESPSGAKYF TGCGCCAGCAGTGAGTCACCTAGCGGGGCCAAGTACTTC TRBJ2-5 once TRBV10-2 TRBD2
CASGTAGVNTDTQYF TGTGCCAGTGGGACTGCCGGGGTAAACACAGATACGCAGTATTTT TRBJ2-3 - TRBV19 -
CASSEKTSFNGGEQFF TGTGCCAGCAGTGAGAAGACTAGCTTCAACGGTGGTGAGCAGTTCTTC TRBJ2-1 - TRBV2 TRBD2
CAISVHRDKNQPQHF TGTGCCATCAGTGTCCACCGGGACAAAAATCAGCCCCAGCATTTT TRBJ1-5 - TRBV10-3 -
CAWSVDRGYQPQHF TGTGCCTGGAGTGTCGACAGGGGGTACCAGCCCCAGCATTTT TRBJ1-5 - TRBV30 TRBD1
CASTTSGVEPYKQFF TGTGCCAGCACTACTAGCGGGGTTGAGCCTTACAAGCAGTTCTTC TRBJ2-1 - TRBV6-1 TRBD2
CARGRGSYNSPLHF TGCGCCCGGGGAAGGGGGTCCTATAATTCACCCCTCCACTTT TRBJ1-6 - TRBV10-1 -
CASSYGTSGSADTQYF TGTGCCAGCAGTTACGGGACTAGCGGTTCAGCAGATACGCAGTATTTT TRBJ2-3 - TRBV6-5 TRBD2
CSSGGANEQFF TGTTCCTCGGGGGGGGCGAATGAGCAGTTCTTC TRBJ2-1 once TRBV6-1 TRBD2
CATQGGANGYTF TGCGCCACTCAAGGGGGCGCGAATGGCTACACCTTC TRBJ1-2 - TRBV4-1 TRBD1
CASSLEPTGRTYEQYF TGTGCCAGCAGCTTGGAGCCGACAGGGAGGACCTACGAGCAGTACTTC TRBJ2-7 - TRBV5-6 -
CASSQYTRTGAVQPQHF TGCGCCAGCAGCCAATACACCCGGACAGGGGCGGTTCAGCCCCAGCATTTT TRBJ1-5 - TRBV4-1 TRBD1
CASSLMSGGRSSYEQYF TGTGCCAGCAGCTTAATGTCGGGGGGCCGTAGCTCCTACGAGCAGTACTTC TRBJ2-7 - TRBV11-2 -
CASTGQGAVGYTF TGTGCCAGCACGGGACAGGGGGCTGTGGGCTACACCTTC TRBJ1-2 - TRBV6-1 TRBD1
CASSRTDYNEKLFF TGTGCCAGCAGCAGGACGGACTATAATGAAAAACTGTTTTTT TRBJ1-4 - TRBV7-2 -
CASSSRTGRSSYNEQFF TGTGCCAGTAGTTCTAGGACAGGGCGGAGCTCCTACAATGAGCAGTTCTTC TRBJ2-1 - TRBV19 TRBD1
CASSLVGALGPEAFF TGCGCCAGCAGCTTGGTGGGGGCCCTGGGTCCTGAAGCTTTCTTT TRBJ1-1 - TRBV5-1 -
CATQPLGQYGYTF TGTGCCACCCAGCCACTCGGACAATATGGCTACACCTTC TRBJ1-2 - TRBV19 -
CASSRDFLNQPQHF TGTGCCAGTAGTAGGGACTTCCTCAATCAGCCCCAGCATTTT TRBJ1-5 once TRBV19 -
CASSLEQRGGPRETQYF TGTGCCAGCAGCTTGGAGCAGCGGGGGGGCCCCCGAGAGACCCAGTACTTC TRBJ2-5 - TRBV5-4 TRBD2
CASSQARVGGGLFEQFF TGCGCCAGCAGCCAAGCCCGAGTTGGGGGGGGGCTGTTTGAGCAGTTCTTC TRBJ2-1 - TRBV4-1 -
CASSLMRGLAGVETQYF TGTGCCAGCAGCCTGATGAGGGGACTAGCGGGGGTTGAGACCCAGTACTTC TRBJ2-5 - TRBV4-2 TRBD2
CASSFSGGGNSPLHF TGTGCCAGCAGCTTTTCCGGGGGAGGAAATTCACCCCTCCACTTT TRBJ1-6 - TRBV5-4 -
CASSLMLGQLNGYTF TGTGCCAGTAGCCTTATGCTGGGACAGTTGAATGGCTACACCTTC TRBJ1-2 - TRBV19 TRBD1
CASSLFTGELFF TGTGCCAGCAGTTTATTCACCGGGGAGCTGTTTTTT TRBJ2-2 - TRBV9 -
CASSVDRGSYNEQFF TGTGCCAGCAGTGTAGACAGGGGGTCCTACAATGAGCAGTTCTTC TRBJ2-1 - TRBV6-4 TRBD1
CASSFLGLAGNIQYF TGTGCCAGCAGCTTCCTAGGACTAGCGGGAAACATTCAGTACTTC TRBJ2-4 - TRBV5-6 TRBD2
CASSHPTVYGYTF TGTGCCAGCAGCCACCCGACAGTTTATGGCTACACCTTC TRBJ1-2 - TRBV4-2 -
CASSSAGEAFF TGTGCCAGCAGCTCTGCAGGGGAAGCTTTCTTT TRBJ1-1 - TRBV11-2 -
CASSVTGFRSGNTIYF TGTGCCAGTAGTGTAACAGGTTTTCGTTCCGGAAACACCATATATTTT TRBJ1-3 - TRBV19 -
CAASRGNRYGYTF TGTGCGGCGTCCCGGGGGAACAGATATGGCTACACCTTC TRBJ1-2 few TRBV28 -
CASSIENRQNTEAFF TGTGCCAGTAGTATAGAGAACAGGCAGAACACTGAAGCTTTCTTT TRBJ1-1 - TRBV19 -